This TCR beta chain was sequenced in a study of CD8+CD57+ T cells in acquired aplastic anemia. Study context: On average, healthy donors gave about 10.8 million reads for CD4+ cells. Study results and limitations: Around 30 sequences, all CD8+ CDR3, were shared between patients and controls.

Germline values: CDR1 SGHTA, CDR2 FQGTGA. V lost 6 bases, J lost 3 bases, and 4 bases stayed unmatched. This CDR3 has 15 amino acids. Regarding this clonotype: The antigen is unknown.

The use of genomic DNA as template underpinned the TCR beta VDJ and CDR3 profiling. TCRdb processed the reads anew with MiXCR; each CDR3 protein has one entry. The sample shows 30,000 to 40,000 distinct CDR3 sequences, approximately 73% of them seen only once. The sequence was obtained from a human donor in good health, serving as a control. V usage is TRBV7-3 and J usage is TRBJ2-1; 11 bases align to TRBD2. The sample consisted of sorted CD4+, CD8+, or CD8+CD57+ T cells (not recorded which) from PBMCs. Here the CDR3 reads CASSPSGGYYNEQFF. The CDR3 DNA sequence: TGTGCCAGCAGTCCTAGCGGGGGGTACTACAATGAGCAGTTCTTC.